The T cell receptor (beta chain) under discussion was sequenced for a study of blood T cell repertoires in COVID-19. Study in general: Italy, Spain and the United States were the sources of the convalescent and acute COVID-19 samples. The analysed material was cDNA or gDNA that came from T cells, B-cell-depleted T cells, or PBMCs.

Germline V gene lookup returns CDR1 MNHEY and CDR2 SVGAGI. The CDR3 length is 15 residues. Losses at the gene ends were 0 bases for V and 4 bases for J; bases not matched to a gene: 2. In the authors' methods: Amplification of reference gene primers provided the estimated nucleated cell counts. Sequenced by immunoSEQ multiplex PCR; TCRdb stores in-frame clones only, minus some. V, J and clone size are taken as reported in that table, and D and trimming were inferred from the DNA itself. The sample lists 350,000 to 400,000 clones; roughly 90% were seen once. This clone has a handful of counts. Sequencing was done on a sample of peripheral blood. This TCR was sampled from a man between 18 and 35 years old with active or convalescent COVID-19. The chain links TRBV6-5 to TRBJ2-5, with 10 positions matching TRBD2. As DNA, the CDR3 is TGTGCCAGCAGTTACTCGGCTAGCGGGGGAGAGACCCAGTACTTC. Amino acid sequence: CASSYSASGGETQYF.